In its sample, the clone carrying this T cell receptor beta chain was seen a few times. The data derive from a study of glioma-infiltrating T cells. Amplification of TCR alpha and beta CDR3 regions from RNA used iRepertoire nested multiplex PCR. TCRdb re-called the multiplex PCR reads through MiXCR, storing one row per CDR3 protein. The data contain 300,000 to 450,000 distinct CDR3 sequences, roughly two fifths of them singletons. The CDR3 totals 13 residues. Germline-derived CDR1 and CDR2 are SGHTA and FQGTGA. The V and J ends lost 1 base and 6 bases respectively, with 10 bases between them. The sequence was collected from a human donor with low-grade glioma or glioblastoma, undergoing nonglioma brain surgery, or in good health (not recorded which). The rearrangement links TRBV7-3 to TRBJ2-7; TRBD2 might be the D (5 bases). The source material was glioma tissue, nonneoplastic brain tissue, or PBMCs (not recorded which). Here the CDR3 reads CASSLKGGSEQYF. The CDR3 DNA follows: TGTGCCAGCAGCTTAAAAGGAGGTTCCGAGCAGTACTTC.